Listed here are 2 T cell receptor beta chains from one sample, sequenced in a study of T cell changes during pregnancy in multiple sclerosis. Assay: immunoSEQ multiplex PCR; the TCRdb copy retains only in-frame clones and omits some. Altogether around 60,000 clones are present, about 93% being singletons, with the ten largest covering roughly 0.35%. Source: CD4+ T cells from peripheral blood mononuclear cells, taken before pregnancy. These receptors originate from a female donor with multiple sclerosis, enrolled in a pregnancy study.

The CDR3 spells CASSYETGAGGDEQYF. The CDR3 DNA reads as TGTGCCAGCAGTTACGAAACTGGAGCGGGAGGGGACGAGCAGTACTTC. The J gene is TRBJ2-7, the V gene TRBV6-5, with 10 positions matching TRBD2. The germline CDR1 and CDR2 sequences are MNHEY and SVGAGI. The CDR3 spans 16 residues. J lost 5 bases, V lost 2 bases, and 9 bases had no gene match.

The sample holds one count of this clone. The rearrangement joins TRBV28 to TRBJ2-2, with 7 bases aligning to TRBD2. There are 15 residues in the CDR3. Germline V gene lookup returns CDR1 MDHEN and CDR2 SYDVKM. The V gene end was trimmed by 3 bases and the J gene end by 6 bases; junction bases not matched to a gene: 7. In nucleotides, the CDR3 is TGTGCCAGCAGTTTCCCGGGAGGAGGCTCCGGGGAGCTGTTTTTT. Its translation is CASSFPGGGSGELFF.